This TCR beta chain was recorded in a study of T cell responses to AZD1222 COVID-19 vaccine. Study conclusions and caveats: After two AZD1222 doses, spike-specific TCR breadth and depth rose versus day 0.

Worth noting for this clone: Its specificity is unknown.

The data were produced by immunoSEQ multiplex PCR, yet TCRdb's version contains in-frame clones alone and is incomplete. The sample has around 84,000 clones; approximately 86% are singletons. Sample: peripheral blood, taken on day 0 of MenACWY control vaccination. This sequence was found in an adult in good health.

The CDR3 protein is CASSQVPTGGTYNEQFF. The CDR3 coding sequence is TGCGCCAGCAGCCAAGTTCCTACAGGTGGGACTTACAATGAGCAGTTCTTC. This chain joins TRBV4-1 and TRBJ2-1, with a possible D match to TRBD2 (6 bases). Germline V gene lookup returns CDR1 MGHRA and CDR2 YSYEKL. The CDR3 is made up of 17 amino acids. The V and J ends lost 1 base and 4 bases respectively, with 17 bases between them.